The sequence of this TCR beta chain was determined in a study of T cell responses to AZD1222 COVID-19 vaccine. Regarding the study as a whole: Donors were largely white British and mainly female; clonal diversity was possibly underestimated. Of the AZD1222 recipients, only five or six were seropositive at baseline.

CDR3 length: 15 residues. In germline, CDR1 is KGHSH, CDR2 LQKENI. After removal of 3 bases from V and 1 base from J, the junction contained 0 bases not matched to a gene. Remarks on this clone: No antigen is known for it.

Data came from immunoSEQ multiplex PCR; TCRdb stores just in-frame clones and leaves some out. The sample contains 150,000 to 200,000 clones, just over 85% of which appear only once. This receptor was taken from an adult who received the AZD1222 COVID-19 vaccine. Specimen: peripheral blood, collected 28 days after the second AZD1222 dose. This chain joins TRBV18 and TRBJ2-7, with 13 bases identical to TRBD2. The CDR3 loop is CASSPGLAGSYEQYF. The CDR3 DNA is TGTGCCAGCTCACCGGGACTAGCGGGGTCCTACGAGCAGTACTTC.